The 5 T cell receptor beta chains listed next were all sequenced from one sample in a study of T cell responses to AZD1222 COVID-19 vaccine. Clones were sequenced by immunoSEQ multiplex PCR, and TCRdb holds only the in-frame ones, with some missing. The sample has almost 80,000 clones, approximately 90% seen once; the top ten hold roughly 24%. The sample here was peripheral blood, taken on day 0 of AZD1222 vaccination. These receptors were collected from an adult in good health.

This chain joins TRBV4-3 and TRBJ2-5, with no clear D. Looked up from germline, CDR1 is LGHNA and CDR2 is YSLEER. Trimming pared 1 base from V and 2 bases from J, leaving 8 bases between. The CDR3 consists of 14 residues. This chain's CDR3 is CASSQVLGQETQYF. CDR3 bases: TGCGCCAGCAGCCAAGTTCTAGGGCAAGAGACCCAGTACTTC.

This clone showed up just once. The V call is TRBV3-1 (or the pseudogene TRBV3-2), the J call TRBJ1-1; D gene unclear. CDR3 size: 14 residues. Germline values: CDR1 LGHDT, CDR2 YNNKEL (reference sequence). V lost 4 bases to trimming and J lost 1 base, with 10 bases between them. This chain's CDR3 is CASSPARRNTEAFF. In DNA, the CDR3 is TGTGCCAGCAGCCCTGCCCGGAGGAACACTGAAGCTTTCTTT.

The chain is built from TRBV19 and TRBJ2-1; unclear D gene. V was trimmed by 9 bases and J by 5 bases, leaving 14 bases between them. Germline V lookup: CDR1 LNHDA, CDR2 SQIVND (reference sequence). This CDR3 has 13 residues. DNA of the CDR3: TGTGCCAGCCTCGGCCCTAACGACAATGAGCAGTTCTTC. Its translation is CASLGPNDNEQFF.

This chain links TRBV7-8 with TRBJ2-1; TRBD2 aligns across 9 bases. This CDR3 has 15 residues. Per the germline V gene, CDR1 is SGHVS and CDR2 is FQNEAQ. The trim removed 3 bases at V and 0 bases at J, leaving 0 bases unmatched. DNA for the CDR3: TGTGCCAGCAGCTTTAGCGGGAGCTCCTACAATGAGCAGTTCTTC. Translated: CASSFSGSSYNEQFF.

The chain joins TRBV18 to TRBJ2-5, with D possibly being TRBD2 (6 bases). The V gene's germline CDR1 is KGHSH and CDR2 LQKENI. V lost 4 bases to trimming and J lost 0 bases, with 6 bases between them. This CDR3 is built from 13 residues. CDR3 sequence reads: CASSQRDQETQYF. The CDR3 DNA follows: TGTGCCAGCTCACAGCGGGACCAAGAGACCCAGTACTTC.